The 20 T cell receptor beta chains reported below all come from one sample, sequenced in a study of blood T cell repertoires in COVID-19. The protocol was immunoSEQ multiplex PCR, while the TCRdb copy is restricted to in-frame clones and leaves out a portion. The repertoire has about 190,000 clones, 75% to 90% of them found once; the top ten carry 6.7%. Sequencing was done on a sample of peripheral blood. The receptors originated from a man aged 40-49 years with acute or convalescent COVID-19.

V gene TRBV25-1 combines with J gene TRBJ1-2; perhaps TRBD1 as D (5 bases). The CDR3 contains 14 residues. In germline, CDR1 is MGHDK, CDR2 SYGVNS. Trimming removed 5 bases from V and 4 bases from J, with 14 bases in between. CDR3 nucleotides: TGTGCCAGCAGTACAGGAAGTTCGGCCTATGGCTACACCTTC. Encoded protein: CASSTGSSAYGYTF.

The J gene is TRBJ2-1, the V gene TRBV20-1; D is perhaps TRBD2 (5 bases). The CDR3 has 11 amino acids. V gave up 3 bases and J gave up 12 bases, with 12 bases separating them. CDR1 is DFQATT and CDR2 is SNEGSKA in the germline V gene (reference sequence). CDR3 nucleotide sequence: TGCAGTGCTAGCCCTCAAGGAGGGCAGTTCTTC. This encodes CSASPQGGQFF.

The chain recombines TRBV28 with TRBJ1-2; D may be TRBD1 (6 bases). There are 15 residues in the CDR3. The germline V gene has CDR1 MDHEN and CDR2 SYDVKM. V was clipped by 5 bases and J by 2 bases, with 15 bases between them. CDR3 sequence (DNA): TGTGCCAGCAGTACCCGCAGGGGATTAAACTATGGCTACACCTTC. Its protein product is CASSTRRGLNYGYTF.

The chain recombines TRBV5-1 with TRBJ2-7, with TRBD1 matching over 9 bases. CDR1 SGHRS and CDR2 YFSETQ come from the germline V gene. The CDR3 extends over 15 amino acids. After removal of 0 bases from V and 2 bases from J, the junction contained 3 bases not matched to a gene. The CDR3 loop is CASSLGGTGTYEQYF. The CDR3 DNA is TGCGCCAGCAGCTTGGGTGGGACAGGGACCTACGAGCAGTACTTC.

The V gene is TRBV18, the J gene TRBJ2-1; 15 bases match TRBD2. Unmatched junction bases numbered 10, after V lost 3 bases and J lost 7 bases. The CDR3 totals 18 residues. Germline loops: CDR1 KGHSH, CDR2 LQKENI. The CDR3 nucleotides read TGTGCCAGCTCACCGCTAGGACTAGCGGGGGGGCCGGGTAATGAGCAGTTCTTC. Translating it yields CASSPLGLAGGPGNEQFF. The variable domain in full, with the rest retrieved from reference TRBV18 and TRBJ2-1, is NAGVMQNPRHLVRRRGQEARLRCSPMKGHSHVYWYRQLPEEGLKFMVYLQKENIIDESGMPKERFSAEFPKEGPSILRIQQVVRGDSAAYFCASSPLGLAGGPGNEQFFGPGTRLTVL.

The CDR3 DNA follows: TGTGCCAGCAGCTTGGTGCGGGGGGGACACACAGATACGCAGTATTTT. Its protein is CASSLVRGGHTDTQYF. The chain uses TRBV5-6 and TRBJ2-3; 9 bases map to TRBD2. This CDR3 is 16 amino acids long. The germline V gene has CDR1 SGHDT and CDR2 YYEEEE. J gave up 2 bases and V 0 bases, and 4 bases lay outside the gene matches.

This clone was counted once. V gene TRBV5-4 combines with J gene TRBJ2-7, with D possibly being TRBD1 (5 bases). This CDR3 spans 17 amino acids. Germline-derived CDR1 and CDR2 are SGHNT and YYREEE (reference sequence). Trimming stripped 0 bases from V and 2 bases from J, with 18 bases between. The DNA of the CDR3 is TGTGCCAGCAGCTTGGCCCCGGCAGGGAAGAGACCCTACGAGCAGTACTTC. The encoded protein is CASSLAPAGKRPYEQYF.

This CDR3 reads CASSGRDRDNEQFF. CDR3 DNA sequence: TGTGCCAGCAGCGGCCGGGACAGGGACAATGAGCAGTTCTTC. The V gene is TRBV3-1 (or the pseudogene TRBV3-2), the J gene TRBJ2-1; 9 bases fit TRBD1. Germline CDR1 is LGHDT and CDR2 is YNNKEL (reference sequence). The V segment lost 5 bases and the J segment 5 bases; nucleotides outside the gene matches: 4. CDR3 length: 14 residues.

The rearrangement joins TRBV7-6 to TRBJ2-1; possibly TRBD1 for D (5 bases). Trimming took off 4 bases at V and 3 bases at J, with 13 bases between the two ends. Germline V gives CDR1 SGHVS, CDR2 FNYEAQ. This CDR3 comprises 15 residues. The CDR3 DNA sequence: TGTGCCAGCAGCTCCGGACAAGAACACTACAATGAGCAGTTCTTC. Translated: CASSSGQEHYNEQFF.

This chain uses TRBV4-1 with TRBJ1-2; 9 positions match TRBD1. The germline V gene has CDR1 MGHRA and CDR2 YSYEKL. The junction had 9 bases not matched to a gene; V was cut back by 1 base and J by 3 bases. The CDR3 loop spans 17 amino acids. Here the CDR3 reads CASSQVFGTGKDYGYTF. The CDR3 DNA reads TGCGCCAGCAGCCAAGTATTTGGGACAGGGAAGGACTATGGCTACACCTTC.

The rearrangement uses TRBV5-1 and TRBJ2-1; D perhaps matches TRBD1 (5 bases). This CDR3 region has 14 residues. V was pared by 1 base and J by 8 bases, with 13 bases between. CDR1 is SGHRS and CDR2 is YFSETQ in the germline V gene. The CDR3 sequence: CASSLPQGNDEQFF. CDR3 nucleotides: TGCGCCAGCAGCTTGCCGCAGGGAAACGATGAGCAGTTCTTC.

V gene TRBV6-5 combines with J gene TRBJ2-7; 7 bases agree with TRBD2. Unmatched junction bases numbered 8, after V lost 8 bases and J lost 4 bases. Germline lookup yields CDR1 MNHEY and CDR2 SVGAGI. The CDR3 has 13 residues. This CDR3 is CASGRDYHYEQYF. CDR3 DNA: TGTGCCAGCGGGCGGGACTACCATTACGAGCAGTACTTC.

The genes are TRBV7-9 and TRBJ2-1; tentative D call: TRBD2 (5 bases). In germline, CDR1 is SEHNR, CDR2 FQNEAQ (reference sequence). The V end lost 5 bases, the J end lost 6 bases, and 11 bases lay between the germline ends. This CDR3 comprises 13 residues. The CDR3: CASSPTEGNEQFF. CDR3 DNA sequence: TGTGCCAGCAGCCCTACCGAGGGCAATGAGCAGTTCTTC. Looking up the rest from reference TRBV7-9 and TRBJ2-1 gives the full variable domain: DTGVSQNPRHKITKRGQNVTFRCDPISEHNRLYWYRQTLGQGPEFLTYFQNEAQLEKSRLLSDRFSAERPKGSFSTLEIQRTEQGDSAMYLCASSPTEGNEQFFGPGTRLTVL.

This chain links TRBV4-1 with TRBJ1-5; a weak D match, TRBD1 (6 bases). Trimming took off 0 bases at V and 9 bases at J, with 15 bases between the two ends. Germline V lookup: CDR1 MGHRA, CDR2 YSYEKL. This CDR3 spans 15 amino acids. CDR3 sequence reads: CASSQEGGGGRPQHF. As DNA, the CDR3 is TGCGCCAGCAGCCAAGAGGGAGGGGGGGGGCGGCCCCAGCATTTT.

The chain links TRBV29-1 to TRBJ2-7; TRBD1 matches at 8 bases. The CDR3 runs to 17 residues. The V segment lost 0 bases and the J segment 7 bases; nucleotides outside the gene matches: 17. Germline CDR1 reads SQVTM; CDR2 reads ANQGSEA. The CDR3 region has the DNA TGCAGCGTTGAAGATTGGGTGGTCGGGCAGGGGGCGCGAGAGCAGTACTTC. Residues: CSVEDWVVGQGAREQYF.

The V and J genes are TRBV5-6 and TRBJ2-3; unclear D gene. Germline CDR1 is SGHDT and CDR2 is YYEEEE. The CDR3 has 15 residues. V lost 4 bases and J 0 bases, leaving 12 bases between the germline ends. CDR3 nucleotides: TGTGCCAGCAGCCCATACATCGATAGCACAGATACGCAGTATTTT. This codes for CASSPYIDSTDTQYF.

The chain uses TRBV6-1 and TRBJ2-7; TRBD1 might be the D (8 bases). Trimming pared 1 base from V and 5 bases from J, leaving 15 bases between. Germline CDR1 is MNHNS and CDR2 is SASEGT. The CDR3 has 15 residues. The CDR3, as DNA: TGTGCCAGCAGTGAAGGGGGGGGGACAGGCCACGAGCAGTACTTC. Translated: CASSEGGGTGHEQYF.

Comments on this clone: Distinct nucleotide sequences in the sample also encode this CDR3. V gene TRBV9 combines with J gene TRBJ2-1; the D gene is possibly TRBD1 (6 bases). The CDR3 has 14 residues. The germline V gene has CDR1 SGDLS and CDR2 YYNGEE. Trimming removed 0 bases at V and 2 bases at J, with 6 bases between. The CDR3 DNA reads as TGTGCCAGCAGCGTAGCAGGGGCCTACAATGAGCAGTTCTTC. Its translation is CASSVAGAYNEQFF. Full variable domain (rest looked up from reference TRBV9 and TRBJ2-1): DSGVTQTPKHLITATGQRVTLRCSPRSGDLSVYWYQQSLDQGLQFLIQYYNGEERAKGNILERFSAQQFPDLHSELNLSSLELGDSALYFCASSVAGAYNEQFFGPGTRLTVL.

The chain has TRBV2 and TRBJ1-2, with D possibly TRBD1 on 6 matching bases. Trimming pared 5 bases from V and 4 bases from J, leaving 14 bases between. Germline CDR1 SNHLY, CDR2 FYNNEI. CDR3 length: 14 residues. In DNA, the CDR3 is TGTGCCAGCAGTAGGACAGAAGAACTCTATGGCTACACCTTC. Translation: CASSRTEELYGYTF.

This chain joins TRBV5-1 and TRBJ2-5; TRBD2 aligns across 10 bases. Germline V lookup: CDR1 SGHRS, CDR2 YFSETQ. This CDR3 contains 15 residues. Trimming took 2 bases from V and 5 from J; bases not matched to a gene: 6. CDR3 bases: TGCGCCAGCAGCTTACTAGCGGGGCGCGGGGAGACCCAGTACTTC. Encoded protein: CASSLLAGRGETQYF.